The T cell receptor (beta chain) described here comes from a study of beta chain features in type 1 diabetes. Regarding the study as a whole: TCRB CDR3s were moderately but significantly shorter in Type 1 diabetes patients in all four CD4+ subsets.

The sequenced template was cDNA made from the entire isolated RNA. Produced via immunoSEQ multiplex PCR; TCRdb's table is partial and in-frame only. The sample has about 660,000 clones, about 14% seen once; the top ten hold approximately 0.039%. This clone turned up a few times. As yet, its antigen is unknown. CDR1 MNHNY and CDR2 SVGAGI come from the germline V gene (reference sequence). This CDR3 region has 12 residues. V was pared by 6 bases and J by 12 bases, with 17 bases between. The gene calls are TRBV6-6 and TRBJ1-1; D remains unclear. The sequence was obtained from a man younger than 30 with type 1 diabetes. Material: naive CD4+ T cells from blood. The CDR3 sequence: CASSHSLEVTFF. The CDR3 DNA follows: TGTGCCAGCAGCCACAGCCTTGAGGTAACTTTCTTT.